Below, 23 T cell receptor beta chains from the same sample are listed, as sequenced in a study of CD8 T cells in Susac syndrome. The authors reverse transcribed roughly 0.5 to 1 ug RNA with random hexamers. TCRdb itself ran the immunoSEQ multiplex PCR reads through MiXCR, one entry per CDR3 protein. The sample contains approximately 280,000 distinct CDR3 sequences, approximately 84% of which appear only once. Sequencing used CD8+ T cells from PBMCs. These receptor sequences come from a human donor with multiple sclerosis.

The chain carries TRBV5-4 and TRBJ2-1, with D possibly matching TRBD1 (6 bases). The CDR3 spans 14 residues. Deletions cut 1 base from V and 9 bases from J, with 14 bases between. Germline V gene data show CDR1 as SGHNT and CDR2 as YYREEE (reference sequence). The CDR3 DNA is TGTGCCAGCAGCTTGCGAGGACAGTCGGGTGAGCAGTTCTTC. Translated, it gives CASSLRGQSGEQFF.

CDR3 coding DNA: TGTGCCAGTATCCTAAATCCGGGACTAGCGGGATCGGAGACCCAGTACTTC. This codes for CASILNPGLAGSETQYF. The chain links TRBV6-2 or TRBV6-3 to TRBJ2-5; TRBD2 agrees at 13 bases. Germline CDR1 and CDR2: MNHEY and SVGEGT. This CDR3 is built from 17 residues. V was pared by 9 bases and J by 5 bases, with 15 bases of the junction left unmatched.

The chain carries TRBV28 and TRBJ2-7; D not resolved. The germline V gene has CDR1 MDHEN and CDR2 SYDVKM. V was pared by 4 bases and J by 0 bases, with 16 bases between. CDR3 length equals 16 residues. CDR3 nucleotides: TGTGCCAGCAGTTCCCCTCGGGTCAGGAGCTCCTACGAGCAGTACTTC. It translates to CASSSPRVRSSYEQYF. Combining the CDR3 with reference TRBV28 and TRBJ2-7 gives the whole variable domain DVKVTQSSRYLVKRTGEKVFLECVQDMDHENMFWYRQDPGLGLRLIYFSYDVKMKEKGDIPEGYSVSREKKERFSLILESASTNQTSMYLCASSSPRVRSSYEQYFGPGTRLTVT.

CDR3 in DNA: TGTGCCAGCAGACTGATACAGGGGAACTATGGCTACACCTTC. It encodes CASRLIQGNYGYTF. This chain uses TRBV6-5 with TRBJ1-2; 7 bases match TRBD1. V lost 6 bases and J lost 2; bases outside the gene matches: 6. CDR3 size: 14 residues. The V gene's germline CDR1 is MNHEY and CDR2 SVGAGI.

The chain has TRBV27 and TRBJ2-1, with D unresolved. V was clipped by 3 bases and J by 3 bases, with 9 bases between them. CDR3 length: 14 amino acids. In germline, CDR1 is MNHEY, CDR2 SMNVEV (reference sequence). The CDR3 DNA sequence: TGTGCCAGCAGTTTCGGCGGATTCTACAATGAGCAGTTCTTC. Translated, it gives CASSFGGFYNEQFF.

This chain joins TRBV18 and TRBJ2-6; tentatively, D is TRBD1 (6 bases). The ends were cut back, 11 bases at V and 2 bases at J, with 22 bases in the middle. CDR1 and CDR2 (germline): KGHSH, LQKENI. The CDR3 extends over 17 amino acids. The CDR3, as DNA: TGTGCCTCCCAACATCAGGGGAATCCCCCTGGGGCCAACGTCCTGACTTTC. Translating it yields CASQHQGNPPGANVLTF. Complete variable domain (other parts from reference TRBV18 and TRBJ2-6): NAGVMQNPRHLVRRRGQEARLRCSPMKGHSHVYWYRQLPEEGLKFMVYLQKENIIDESGMPKERFSAEFPKEGPSILRIQQVVRGDSAAYFCASQHQGNPPGANVLTFGAGSRLTVL.

V gene TRBV2 combines with J gene TRBJ2-4; tentative D call: TRBD2 (5 bases). Trimming removed 3 bases at V and 6 bases at J, with 12 bases between. Germline CDR1 and CDR2: SNHLY and FYNNEI. CDR3 length: 14 amino acids. CDR3 sequence reads: CASSDSGIGNIQYF. In DNA form, the CDR3 reads TGTGCCAGCAGTGACTCGGGGATAGGAAACATTCAGTACTTC.

This clonotype has just one count. The chain is built from TRBV28 and TRBJ1-2, with D maybe TRBD1 (5 bases). CDR3 size: 14 residues. Germline lookup yields CDR1 MDHEN and CDR2 SYDVKM. The V and J ends lost 5 bases and 0 bases respectively, with 10 bases between them. The chain's CDR3 is CASSPRGANYGYTF. The CDR3 DNA is TGTGCCAGCAGTCCTAGGGGAGCTAACTATGGCTACACCTTC.

The chain recombines TRBV10-2 with TRBJ2-2; 11 bases match TRBD1. The germline V gene encodes CDR1 WSHSY and CDR2 SAAADI. The CDR3 is made up of 20 amino acids. Trimming removed 5 bases from V and 3 bases from J; junction bases left unmatched: 17. CDR3 sequence (DNA): TGCGCCAGCAGTTCCCTATGGACAGGGGGCGATAGGACGTACACCGGGGAGCTGTTTTTT. Amino acid sequence: CASSSLWTGGDRTYTGELFF.

This chain joins TRBV2 and TRBJ1-2, with 7 bases aligning to TRBD1. The CDR3 runs to 15 residues. The junction had 5 bases not matched to a gene; V was cut back by 3 bases and J by 1 base. The germline CDR1 and CDR2 sequences are SNHLY and FYNNEI. CDR3 region: CASSDSTGLNYGYTF. The CDR3 nucleotides are TGTGCCAGCAGTGATTCGACAGGGCTTAACTATGGCTACACCTTC.

J is TRBJ2-3 and V is TRBV25-1; 9 bases line up with TRBD1. This CDR3 spans 18 amino acids. The junction had 13 bases not matched to a gene; V was cut back by 1 base and J by 5 bases. Germline V lookup: CDR1 MGHDK, CDR2 SYGVNS. This CDR3 is CASSEFSGQGFEGDTQYF. The CDR3 DNA sequence: TGTGCCAGCAGTGAATTTTCGGGACAGGGTTTCGAGGGAGATACGCAGTATTTT.

The chain has TRBV7-9 and TRBJ2-1; 7 nucleotides match TRBD1. V lost 5 bases to trimming and J lost 3 bases; unmatched junction nucleotides: 7. Per germline, CDR1 SEHNR and CDR2 FQNEAQ (reference sequence). The CDR3 totals 15 residues. CDR3 loop: CASSRTGVGYNEQFF. The DNA of the CDR3 is TGTGCCAGCAGCCGAACAGGGGTCGGCTACAATGAGCAGTTCTTC.

V is TRBV27 and J is TRBJ1-2, with D maybe TRBD1 (5 bases). The CDR3 runs 13 residues. Trimming shortened V by 7 bases and J by 6 bases, and 15 bases separated the two germline ends. Germline V CDR1 and CDR2: MNHEY, SMNVEV (reference sequence). In nucleotides, the CDR3 is TGTGCCAGCACGAACTCGGGGCTTCATGGCTACACCTTC. It yields the protein CASTNSGLHGYTF.

This chain links TRBV27 with TRBJ1-5; D might be TRBD1 (5 bases). The CDR3 loop spans 16 amino acids. Deletions cut 4 bases from V and 4 bases from J, with 17 bases between. Germline lookup yields CDR1 MNHEY and CDR2 SMNVEV (reference sequence). The CDR3: CASSSATGTANQPQHF. Written as DNA, the CDR3 is TGTGCCAGCAGTTCGGCTACCGGGACGGCTAATCAGCCCCAGCATTTT.

This clonotype was detected only a few times. This chain joins TRBV2 and TRBJ2-7, with D perhaps matching TRBD1 or TRBD2 (5 bases each). CDR1 is SNHLY, CDR2 FYNNEI, per germline. The CDR3 totals 13 residues. Trimming cost V 4 bases and J 3 bases, with 10 bases left between them. Here the CDR3 DNA reads TGTGCCAGCAGTGGGGGGTACAGCTACGAGCAGTACTTC. Translating it yields CASSGGYSYEQYF.

The rearrangement joins TRBV6-6 to TRBJ2-1, with D unclear. CDR1 is MNHNY and CDR2 is SVGAGI in the germline V gene (reference sequence). V was clipped by 6 bases and J by 10 bases, with 13 bases between them. This CDR3 is 12 amino acids long. Here the CDR3 reads CASSSVSREQFF. The CDR3 coding sequence is TGTGCCAGCAGCTCAGTGAGTCGGGAGCAGTTCTTC.

This chain joins TRBV20-1 and TRBJ2-1; 9 bases are shared with TRBD1. The CDR3 consists of 14 residues. V gave up 3 bases and J gave up 1 base; unmatched junction bases: 1. Germline-derived CDR1 and CDR2 are DFQATT and SNEGSKA (reference sequence). The CDR3 nucleotides are TGCAGTGCTAGGGACAGGGGATCCTACAATGAGCAGTTCTTC. This translates into CSARDRGSYNEQFF.

This chain uses TRBV5-4 with TRBJ2-1, with D possibly being TRBD2 (6 bases). The CDR3 sequence is 15 residues long. Germline loops: CDR1 SGHNT, CDR2 YYREEE (reference sequence). Trimming left V 4 bases short and J 0 bases short, with 11 bases between. In nucleotides, the CDR3 is TGTGCCAGCAGCCCTAGCGTGAGCTCCTACAATGAGCAGTTCTTC. Translating gives CASSPSVSSYNEQFF.

This clonotype was counted once. V usage is TRBV29-1 and J usage is TRBJ1-2; maybe TRBD1 (5 bases). This CDR3 has 12 residues. Per the germline V gene, CDR1 is SQVTM and CDR2 is ANQGSEA. V lost 5 bases and J 5 bases, leaving 12 bases between the germline ends. The CDR3 spells CSVFTGLYGYTF. As DNA, the CDR3 is TGCAGCGTTTTTACAGGATTATATGGCTACACCTTC.

The genes are TRBV29-1 and TRBJ2-7, with D hard to call. Per the germline V gene, CDR1 is SQVTM and CDR2 is ANQGSEA. Trimming removed 5 bases at V and 7 bases at J, with 9 bases between. The CDR3 spans 10 residues. The CDR3 DNA reads as TGCAGCGTTTGGGTGAGGGAGCAGTACTTC. It encodes CSVWVREQYF.

The CDR3 loop reads CASRPGTSGRGTYNEQFF. DNA for the CDR3: TGTGCCAGCAGACCCGGGACTAGCGGCAGAGGCACCTACAATGAGCAGTTCTTC. The chain links TRBV7-9 to TRBJ2-1; 11 nucleotides match TRBD2. Germline assignment: CDR1 SEHNR and CDR2 FQNEAQ (reference sequence). The CDR3 loop spans 18 amino acids. Trimming took 6 bases from V and 2 from J; bases not matched to a gene: 12.

The chain is built from TRBV27 and TRBJ2-5; TRBD2 matches at 9 bases. Germline V CDR1 and CDR2: MNHEY, SMNVEV (reference sequence). The CDR3 covers 16 residues. V lost 3 bases to trimming and J lost 0 bases; unmatched junction nucleotides: 5. CDR3 region: CASSLGTSGYQETQYF. DNA of the CDR3: TGTGCCAGCAGTTTGGGTACTAGCGGGTACCAAGAGACCCAGTACTTC.

The V and J genes are TRBV7-9 and TRBJ1-4, with D uncertain. CDR1 and CDR2 from the germline V gene are SEHNR and FQNEAQ (reference sequence). The germline V and J ends were trimmed by 3 bases and 8 bases, with 13 bases remaining between them. The CDR3 has 14 residues. DNA for the CDR3: TGTGCCAGCAGCTTTGCGCGGGAAGGGGAAAAACTGTTTTTT. The encoded protein is CASSFAREGEKLFF.